This T cell receptor beta chain was obtained from a study of beta chain features in type 1 diabetes. Whole-study findings and limits: It was among patients, rather than healthy donors, that naive, central memory and Treg TCRB repertoires appeared more similar. Type 1 diabetes patients had fewer VDJ junction insertions and more deletions.

Since all of the isolated RNA was reverse transcribed, expressed TCRB transcripts were what got sequenced. An average around 3.3 million reads came from naive, central memory and regulatory T cell samples. TCRdb's table, derived via immunoSEQ multiplex PCR, lists solely in-frame clones and lacks some. The sample has about 620,000 clones; 15% to 18% are singletons. Cells sorted by CD45RO/CCR7/CD25/CD127/CD95/CD27 comprised CD4+ naive, central memory, regulatory and stem cell-like memory cells. The CDR3 contains 13 residues. This clone occurred a few times. Its antigen remains unidentified. The TCR comes from a man younger than 35 in good health. The V and J genes are TRBV21-1 and TRBJ2-3. TRBV21-1 is classified as a pseudogene. Specimen: naive CD4+ T cells from blood. The CDR3 region is CARSLDRTDTQYF. For the CDR3, the DNA is TGTGCCAGGTCACTCGACCGCACAGATACGCAGTATTTT.